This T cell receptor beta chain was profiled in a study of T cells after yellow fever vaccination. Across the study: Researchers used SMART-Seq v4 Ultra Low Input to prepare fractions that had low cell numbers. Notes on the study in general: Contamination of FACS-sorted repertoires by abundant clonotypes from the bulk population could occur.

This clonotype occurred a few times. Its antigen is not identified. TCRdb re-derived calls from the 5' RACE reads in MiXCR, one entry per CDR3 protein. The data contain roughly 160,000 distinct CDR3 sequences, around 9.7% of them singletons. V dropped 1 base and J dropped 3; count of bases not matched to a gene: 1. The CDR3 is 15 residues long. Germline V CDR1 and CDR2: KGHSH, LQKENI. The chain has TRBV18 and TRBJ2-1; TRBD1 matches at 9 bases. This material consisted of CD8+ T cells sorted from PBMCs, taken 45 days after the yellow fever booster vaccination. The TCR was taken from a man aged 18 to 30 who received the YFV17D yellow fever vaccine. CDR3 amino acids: CASSPRDRDYNEQFF. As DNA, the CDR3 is TGTGCCAGCTCACCACGGGACAGGGACTACAATGAGCAGTTCTTC.